This passage covers 9 T cell receptor beta chains from one sample sequenced in a study of cytomegalovirus exposure and HLA in healthy donors. The PCR ran on 60 Vbeta and 13 Jbeta primers. Measured with immunoSEQ multiplex PCR; TCRdb has only the in-frame clones, and not every one. The table shows about 170,000 clones, with roughly 80% occurring only once. Sequenced sample: PBMCs. The receptors derive from a woman between 18 and 29 years old in good health and CMV-seronegative.

The gene calls are TRBV28 and TRBJ1-2; 9 bases are a match to TRBD1. The CDR3 has 14 residues. Germline CDR1 is MDHEN and CDR2 is SYDVKM. The J segment lost 5 bases and the V segment lost 5 bases, leaving 6 bases of the junction unmatched. CDR3 residues: CASSQPGTGYGYTF. Here the CDR3 DNA reads TGTGCCAGCAGTCAGCCCGGGACAGGGTATGGCTACACCTTC.

The J gene is TRBJ2-7, the V gene TRBV28; possible D gene TRBD2, 6 bases. Trimming left V 8 bases short and J 6 bases short, with 20 bases between. The germline V gene has CDR1 MDHEN and CDR2 SYDVKM. CDR3 length: 14 amino acids. The CDR3 loop is CASSGLHYPPEQYF. CDR3 DNA sequence: TGTGCCAGCTCGGGACTTCATTATCCGCCCGAGCAGTACTTC.

This clone was counted a single time. The chain uses TRBV28 and TRBJ2-7, with 10 bases fitting TRBD1. Germline CDR1 and CDR2: MDHEN and SYDVKM. The junction had 14 bases not matched to a gene; V was cut back by 6 bases and J by 3 bases. This CDR3 is built from 17 residues. The CDR3 sequence: CASSQNQLGQGVYEQYF. As DNA, the CDR3 is TGTGCCAGCAGCCAAAATCAGCTTGGACAGGGGGTCTACGAGCAGTACTTC. The whole variable domain, remainder taken from reference TRBV28 and TRBJ2-7, is DVKVTQSSRYLVKRTGEKVFLECVQDMDHENMFWYRQDPGLGLRLIYFSYDVKMKEKGDIPEGYSVSREKKERFSLILESASTNQTSMYLCASSQNQLGQGVYEQYFGPGTRLTVT.

This CDR3 is CASSLRVEGDTQYF. Written as DNA, the CDR3 is TGTGCCAGCAGCCTACGGGTGGAGGGAGATACGCAGTATTTT. The chain links TRBV4-2 to TRBJ2-3, with D possibly TRBD2 on 6 matching bases. The length of the CDR3 is 14 residues. CDR1 is LGHNA, CDR2 YNFKEQ, per germline. V lost 4 bases and J lost 5, with 13 bases in between.

The rearrangement uses TRBV5-1 and TRBJ2-1; 9 bases are a match to TRBD1. The CDR3 has 15 amino acids. CDR1 and CDR2 from the germline V gene are SGHRS and YFSETQ. V lost 4 bases, J lost 9 bases, and 11 bases stayed unmatched. The CDR3 loop reads CASSTTGGSVTEQFF. DNA for the CDR3: TGCGCCAGCAGCACGACAGGGGGAAGTGTCACTGAGCAGTTCTTC.

This clone showed up just once. The CDR3 coding sequence is TGTGCCAGCAGCTTAAACGGGATCCCAGATACGCAGTATTTT. This codes for CASSLNGIPDTQYF. The chain is built from TRBV5-5 and TRBJ2-3, with D perhaps TRBD2 (5 bases). Germline V gene lookup returns CDR1 SGHKS and CDR2 YYEKEE (reference sequence). V lost 2 bases to trimming and J lost 4 bases, with 11 bases between them. CDR3 length: 14 residues. Combining the CDR3 with reference TRBV5-5 and TRBJ2-3 gives the whole variable domain DAGVTQSPTHLIKTRGQQVTLRCSPISGHKSVSWYQQVLGQGPQFIFQYYEKEERGRGNFPDRFSARQFPNYSSELNVNALLLGDSALYLCASSLNGIPDTQYFGPGTRLTVL.

The V call is TRBV7-2, the J call TRBJ1-5; D is ambiguous. This CDR3 is 15 amino acids long. The germline V and J ends were trimmed by 5 bases and 4 bases, with 15 bases remaining between them. Germline CDR1 reads SGHTA; CDR2 reads FQGNSA. The DNA of the CDR3 is TGTGCCAGCAGCAAAACCGGGTCATTAAATCAGCCCCAGCATTTT. It codes for CASSKTGSLNQPQHF.

The CDR3 region is CASSLDLAGRETQYF. The CDR3, as DNA: TGTGCCAGCAGCTTAGACCTAGCGGGAAGAGAGACCCAGTACTTC. This chain connects TRBV11-2 to TRBJ2-5; 9 positions agree with TRBD2. This CDR3 has 15 residues. Germline values: CDR1 SGHAT, CDR2 FQNNGV. Losses at the gene ends were 0 bases for V and 4 bases for J; bases not matched to a gene: 3.

This clone was detected only once. The rearrangement joins TRBV27 to TRBJ2-1; possibly TRBD2 for D (6 bases). The CDR3 length is 16 residues. Looked up from germline, CDR1 is MNHEY and CDR2 is SMNVEV (reference sequence). V lost 2 bases, J lost 4 bases, and 15 bases lay in between. The CDR3 region is CASSLSGLALYNEQFF. As DNA, the CDR3 is TGTGCCAGCAGTTTAAGTGGGCTAGCGCTTTACAATGAGCAGTTCTTC.